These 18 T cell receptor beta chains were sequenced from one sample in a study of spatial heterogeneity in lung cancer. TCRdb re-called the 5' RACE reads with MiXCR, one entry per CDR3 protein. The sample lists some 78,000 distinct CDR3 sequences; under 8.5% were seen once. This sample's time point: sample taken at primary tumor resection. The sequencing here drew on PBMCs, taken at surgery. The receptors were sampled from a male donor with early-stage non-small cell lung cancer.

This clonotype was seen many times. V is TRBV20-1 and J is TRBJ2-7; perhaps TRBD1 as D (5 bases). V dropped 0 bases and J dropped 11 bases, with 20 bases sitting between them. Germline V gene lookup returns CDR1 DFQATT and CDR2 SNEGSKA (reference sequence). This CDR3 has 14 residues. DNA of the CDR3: TGCAGTGCTAGAGACCTTCAACAGGCGAATAAGGAGTACTTC. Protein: CSARDLQQANKEYF.

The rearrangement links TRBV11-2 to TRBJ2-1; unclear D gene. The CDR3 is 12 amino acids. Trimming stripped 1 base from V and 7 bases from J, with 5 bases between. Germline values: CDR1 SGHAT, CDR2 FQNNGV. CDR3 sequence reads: CASSLVRNEQFF. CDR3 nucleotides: TGTGCCAGCAGCTTAGTTAGGAATGAGCAGTTCTTC.

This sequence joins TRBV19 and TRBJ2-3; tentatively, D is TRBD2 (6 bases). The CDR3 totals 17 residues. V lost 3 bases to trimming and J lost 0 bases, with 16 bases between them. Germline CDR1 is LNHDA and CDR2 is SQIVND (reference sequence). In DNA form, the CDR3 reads TGTGCCAGTAGTATGTGGGGCGGGGTTACTAGCACAGATACGCAGTATTTT. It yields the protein CASSMWGGVTSTDTQYF.

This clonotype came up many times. The CDR3 DNA reads as TGTGCCAGCAGCTTAGGGGGACCCCTTGACAGGGGCAATCAGCCCCAGCATTTT. This sequence encodes CASSLGGPLDRGNQPQHF. V and J are TRBV7-2 and TRBJ1-5, with 7 bases aligning to TRBD1. From germline, CDR1 is SGHTA and CDR2 FQGNSA. After removal of 1 base from V and 2 bases from J, the junction contained 11 bases not matched to a gene. The CDR3 consists of 18 residues.

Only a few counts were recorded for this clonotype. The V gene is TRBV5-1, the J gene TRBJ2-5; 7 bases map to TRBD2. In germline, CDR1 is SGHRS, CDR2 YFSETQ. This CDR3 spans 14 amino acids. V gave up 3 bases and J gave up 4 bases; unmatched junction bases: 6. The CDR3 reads CASSSSGVGETQYF. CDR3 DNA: TGCGCCAGCAGCTCGAGCGGGGTGGGAGAGACCCAGTACTTC. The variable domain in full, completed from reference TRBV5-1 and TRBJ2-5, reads KAGVTQTPRYLIKTRGQQVTLSCSPISGHRSVSWYQQTPGQGLQFLFEYFSETQRNKGNFPGRFSGRQFSNSRSEMNVSTLELGDSALYLCASSSSGVGETQYFGPGTRLLVL.

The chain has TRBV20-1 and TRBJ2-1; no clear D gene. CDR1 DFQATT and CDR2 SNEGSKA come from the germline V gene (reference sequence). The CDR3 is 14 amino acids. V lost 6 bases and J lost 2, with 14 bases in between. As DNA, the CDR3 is TGCAGTGCCACTCAGACGGGCCCCTACAATGAGCAGTTCTTC. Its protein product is CSATQTGPYNEQFF.

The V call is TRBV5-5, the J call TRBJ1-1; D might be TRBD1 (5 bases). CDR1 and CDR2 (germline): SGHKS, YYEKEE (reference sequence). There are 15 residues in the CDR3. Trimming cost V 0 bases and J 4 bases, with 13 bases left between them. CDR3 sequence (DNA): TGTGCCAGCAGCTTGGAATCTTGGGGGATCACTGAAGCTTTCTTT. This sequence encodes CASSLESWGITEAFF.

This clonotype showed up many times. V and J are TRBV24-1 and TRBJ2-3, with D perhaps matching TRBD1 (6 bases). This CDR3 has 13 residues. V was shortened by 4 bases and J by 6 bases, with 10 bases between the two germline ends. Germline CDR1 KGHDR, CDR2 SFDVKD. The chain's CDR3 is CATSDHGQDTQYF. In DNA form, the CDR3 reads TGTGCCACCAGTGACCATGGACAGGATACGCAGTATTTT.

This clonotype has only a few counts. The DNA for the CDR3 is TGTGCCAGCAGCTTAGAACTAGCGGGAGTTGAGCAGTTCTTC. It specifies CASSLELAGVEQFF. This chain links TRBV7-9 with TRBJ2-1; TRBD2 matches 11 bases. V trimming: 1 base; J trimming: 9 bases; junction bases outside the gene matches: 2. CDR1 is SEHNR, CDR2 FQNEAQ, per germline (reference sequence). The CDR3 is 14 residues long.

The CDR3 region has the DNA TGTGCCAGCAGTCCCCAGATGAACACTGAAGCTTTCTTT. Protein sequence: CASSPQMNTEAFF. This chain links TRBV12-3 or TRBV12-4 with TRBJ1-1; D not resolved. V lost 5 bases, J lost 0 bases, and 7 bases lay in between. The length of the CDR3 is 13 residues.

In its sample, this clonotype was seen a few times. The CDR3, as DNA: TGCAGTGCTAGGATCCCAACCACAGATACGCAGTATTTT. This gives the protein CSARIPTTDTQYF. The chain uses TRBV20-1 and TRBJ2-3, with D hard to call. This CDR3 region has 13 residues. Per the germline V gene, CDR1 is DFQATT and CDR2 is SNEGSKA (reference sequence). V was cut by 3 bases and J by 2 bases, with 9 bases left in between.

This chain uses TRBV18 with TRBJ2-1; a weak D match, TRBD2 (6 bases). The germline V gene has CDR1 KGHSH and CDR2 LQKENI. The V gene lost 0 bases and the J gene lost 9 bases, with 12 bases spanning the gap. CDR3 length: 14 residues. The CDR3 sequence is CASSPPRGMVEQFF. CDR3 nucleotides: TGTGCCAGCTCACCACCGCGCGGGATGGTTGAGCAGTTCTTC.

CDR3 in DNA: TGTGCCTGGAGCAGAGGGACAGGGCCCTACGAGCAGTACTTC. Its translation: CAWSRGTGPYEQYF. The rearrangement links TRBV30 to TRBJ2-7, with 9 bases aligning to TRBD1. This CDR3 region has 14 residues. Germline CDR1 GTSNPN, CDR2 SVGIG (reference sequence). J was trimmed by 2 bases and V by 3 bases; bases with no gene match: 5.

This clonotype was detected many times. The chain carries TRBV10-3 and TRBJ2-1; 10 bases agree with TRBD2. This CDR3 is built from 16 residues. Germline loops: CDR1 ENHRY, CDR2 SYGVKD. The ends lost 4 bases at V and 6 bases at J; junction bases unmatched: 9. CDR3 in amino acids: CAISALTSGVRNEQFF. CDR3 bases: TGTGCCATCAGTGCCCTCACTAGCGGGGTACGCAATGAGCAGTTCTTC.

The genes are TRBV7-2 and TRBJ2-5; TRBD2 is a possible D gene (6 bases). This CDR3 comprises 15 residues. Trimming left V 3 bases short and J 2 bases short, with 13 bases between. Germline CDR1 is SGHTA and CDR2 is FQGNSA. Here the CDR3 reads CASSFQAEGQETQYF. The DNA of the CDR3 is TGTGCCAGCAGCTTCCAAGCGGAGGGACAAGAGACCCAGTACTTC.

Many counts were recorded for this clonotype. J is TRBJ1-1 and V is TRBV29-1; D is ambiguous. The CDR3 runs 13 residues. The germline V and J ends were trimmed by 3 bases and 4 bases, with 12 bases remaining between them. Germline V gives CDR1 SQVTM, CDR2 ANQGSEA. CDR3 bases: TGCAGCGTTGATGCTGACTCCTCCACTGAAGCTTTCTTT. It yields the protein CSVDADSSTEAFF.

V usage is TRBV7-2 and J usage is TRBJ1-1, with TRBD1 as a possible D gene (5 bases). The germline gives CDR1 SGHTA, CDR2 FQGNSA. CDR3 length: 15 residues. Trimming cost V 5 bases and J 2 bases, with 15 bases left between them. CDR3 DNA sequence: TGTGCCAGCAGCCCTCAGGGATCCATTAACACTGAAGCTTTCTTT. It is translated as CASSPQGSINTEAFF.

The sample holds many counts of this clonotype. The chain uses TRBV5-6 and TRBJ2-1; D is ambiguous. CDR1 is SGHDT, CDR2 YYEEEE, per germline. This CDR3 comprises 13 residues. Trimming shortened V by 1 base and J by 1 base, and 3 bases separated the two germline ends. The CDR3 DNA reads TGTGCCAGCAGCTTGCGATCCTACAATGAGCAGTTCTTC. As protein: CASSLRSYNEQFF.